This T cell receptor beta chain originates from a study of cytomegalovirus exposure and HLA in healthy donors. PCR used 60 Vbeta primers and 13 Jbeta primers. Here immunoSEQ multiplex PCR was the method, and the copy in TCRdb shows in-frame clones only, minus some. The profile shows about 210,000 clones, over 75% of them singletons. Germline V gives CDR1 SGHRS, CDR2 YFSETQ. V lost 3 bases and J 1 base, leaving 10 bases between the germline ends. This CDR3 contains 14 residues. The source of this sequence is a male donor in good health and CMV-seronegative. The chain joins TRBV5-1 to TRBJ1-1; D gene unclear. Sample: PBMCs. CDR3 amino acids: CASSSDPGNTEAFF. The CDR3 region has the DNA TGCGCCAGCAGCTCCGACCCAGGGAACACTGAAGCTTTCTTT. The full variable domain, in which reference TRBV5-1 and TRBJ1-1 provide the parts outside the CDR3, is KAGVTQTPRYLIKTRGQQVTLSCSPISGHRSVSWYQQTPGQGLQFLFEYFSETQRNKGNFPGRFSGRQFSNSRSEMNVSTLELGDSALYLCASSSDPGNTEAFFGQGTRLTVV.